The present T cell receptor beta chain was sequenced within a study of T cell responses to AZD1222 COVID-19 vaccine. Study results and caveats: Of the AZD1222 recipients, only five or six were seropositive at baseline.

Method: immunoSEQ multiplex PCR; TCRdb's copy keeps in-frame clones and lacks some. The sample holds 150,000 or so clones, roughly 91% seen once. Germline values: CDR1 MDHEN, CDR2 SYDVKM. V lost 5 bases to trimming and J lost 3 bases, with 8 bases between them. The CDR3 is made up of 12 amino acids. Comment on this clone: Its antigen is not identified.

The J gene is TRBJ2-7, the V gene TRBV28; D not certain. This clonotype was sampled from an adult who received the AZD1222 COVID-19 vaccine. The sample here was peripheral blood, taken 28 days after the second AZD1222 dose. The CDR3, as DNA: TGTGCCAGCAGTCCCATCAACTACGAGCAGTACTTC. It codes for CASSPINYEQYF.